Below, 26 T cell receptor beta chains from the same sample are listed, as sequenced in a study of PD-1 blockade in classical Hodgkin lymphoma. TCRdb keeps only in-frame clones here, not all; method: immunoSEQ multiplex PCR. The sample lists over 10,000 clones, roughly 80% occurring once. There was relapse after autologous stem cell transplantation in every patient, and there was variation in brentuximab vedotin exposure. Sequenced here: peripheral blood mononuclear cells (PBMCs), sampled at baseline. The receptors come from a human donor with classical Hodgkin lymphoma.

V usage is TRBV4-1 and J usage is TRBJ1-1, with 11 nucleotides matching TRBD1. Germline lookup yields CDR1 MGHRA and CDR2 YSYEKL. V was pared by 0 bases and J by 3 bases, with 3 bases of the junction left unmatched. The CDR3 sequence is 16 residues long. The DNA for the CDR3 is TGCGCCAGCAGCCAAGATTGGGGACAGGGGGACACTGAAGCTTTCTTT. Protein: CASSQDWGQGDTEAFF.

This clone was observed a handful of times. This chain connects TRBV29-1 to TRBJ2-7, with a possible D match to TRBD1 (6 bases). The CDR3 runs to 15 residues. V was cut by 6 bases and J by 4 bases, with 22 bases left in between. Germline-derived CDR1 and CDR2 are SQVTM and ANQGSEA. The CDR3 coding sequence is TGCAGCGTAAAATCTACAGGGATAAGGGCTTACGAGCAGTACTTC. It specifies CSVKSTGIRAYEQYF.

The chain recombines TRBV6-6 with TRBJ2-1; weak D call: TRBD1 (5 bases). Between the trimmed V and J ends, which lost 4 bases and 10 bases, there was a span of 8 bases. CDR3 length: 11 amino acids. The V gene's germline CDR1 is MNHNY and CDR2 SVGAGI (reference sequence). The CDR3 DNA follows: TGTGCCAGCAGTTTTACAGGAGAGCAGTTCTTC. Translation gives CASSFTGEQFF.

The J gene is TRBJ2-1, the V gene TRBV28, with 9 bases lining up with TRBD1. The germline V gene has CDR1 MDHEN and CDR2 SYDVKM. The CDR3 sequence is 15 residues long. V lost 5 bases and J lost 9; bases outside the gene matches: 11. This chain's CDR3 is CASSDSGTGYFEQFF. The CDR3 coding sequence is TGTGCCAGCAGTGACTCCGGGACAGGGTACTTTGAGCAGTTCTTC.

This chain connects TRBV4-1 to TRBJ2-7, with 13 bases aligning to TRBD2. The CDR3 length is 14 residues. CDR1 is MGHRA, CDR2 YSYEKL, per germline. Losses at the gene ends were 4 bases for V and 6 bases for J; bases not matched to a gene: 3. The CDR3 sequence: CASSPGLAGVEQYF. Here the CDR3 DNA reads TGCGCCAGCAGCCCTGGACTAGCGGGAGTCGAGCAGTACTTC.

The CDR3 DNA reads TGTGCCTGGAGTATTGGGGGTTACGGACTAGCGGGGAACACCGGGGAGCTGTTTTTT. Its protein product is CAWSIGGYGLAGNTGELFF. The chain is built from TRBV30 and TRBJ2-2; TRBD2 matches 11 bases. The CDR3 length is 19 residues. Germline trimming cut 2 bases from V and 1 base from J; bases unmatched to any gene: 12. The germline V gene has CDR1 GTSNPN and CDR2 SVGIG (reference sequence).

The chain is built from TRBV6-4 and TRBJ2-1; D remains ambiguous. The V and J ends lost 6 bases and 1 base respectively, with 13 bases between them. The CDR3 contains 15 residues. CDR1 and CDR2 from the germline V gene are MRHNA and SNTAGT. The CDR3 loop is CASSINAASYNEQFF. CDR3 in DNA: TGTGCCAGCAGCATTAATGCGGCTTCCTACAATGAGCAGTTCTTC.

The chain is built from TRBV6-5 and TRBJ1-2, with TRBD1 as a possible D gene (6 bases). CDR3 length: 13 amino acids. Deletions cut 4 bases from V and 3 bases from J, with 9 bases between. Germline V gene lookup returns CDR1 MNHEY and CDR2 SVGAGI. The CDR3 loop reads CASSSGTYYGYTF. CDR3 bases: TGTGCCAGCAGTTCCGGGACATACTATGGCTACACCTTC.

The CDR3 DNA reads as TGTGCCAGCAGCTCCTTTGTAGGACTAGTCTACGAGCAGTACTTC. This translates into CASSSFVGLVYEQYF. The V call is TRBV11-2, the J call TRBJ2-7, with TRBD2 matching over 7 bases. With V trimmed by 4 bases and J by 3 bases, 9 bases remained unmatched. Germline CDR1 reads SGHAT; CDR2 reads FQNNGV. This CDR3 is built from 15 residues.

The CDR3 loop reads CSVEGIVSETQYF. CDR3 in DNA: TGCAGCGTTGAAGGGATAGTCTCGGAGACCCAGTACTTC. The chain uses TRBV29-1 and TRBJ2-5; D is uncertain. This CDR3 has 13 amino acids. The germline gives CDR1 SQVTM, CDR2 ANQGSEA. Trimming removed 1 base from V and 5 bases from J, with 11 bases in between.

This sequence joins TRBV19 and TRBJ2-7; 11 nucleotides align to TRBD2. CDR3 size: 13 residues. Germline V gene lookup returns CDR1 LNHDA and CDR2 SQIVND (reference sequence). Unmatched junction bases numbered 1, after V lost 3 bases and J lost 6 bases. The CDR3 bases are TGTGCCAGTAGTATGGGACTAGCGGCCGAGCAGTACTTC. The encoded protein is CASSMGLAAEQYF.

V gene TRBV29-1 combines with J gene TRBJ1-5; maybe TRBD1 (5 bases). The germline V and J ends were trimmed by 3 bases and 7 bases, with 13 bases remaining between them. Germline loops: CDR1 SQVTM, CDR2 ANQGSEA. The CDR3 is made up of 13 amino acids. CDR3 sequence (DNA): TGCAGCGTTGACCCAGGGACCACACAGCCCCAGCATTTT. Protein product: CSVDPGTTQPQHF. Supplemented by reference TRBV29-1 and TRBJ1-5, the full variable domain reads SAVISQKPSRDICQRGTSLTIQCQVDSQVTMMFWYRQQPGQSLTLIATANQGSEATYESGFVIDKFPISRPNLTFSTLTVSNMSPEDSSIYLCSVDPGTTQPQHFGDGTRLSIL.

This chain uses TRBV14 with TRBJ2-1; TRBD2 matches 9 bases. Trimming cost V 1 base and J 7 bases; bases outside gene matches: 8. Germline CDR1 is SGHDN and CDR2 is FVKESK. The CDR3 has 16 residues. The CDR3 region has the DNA TGTGCCAGCAGCCAAGTAGGCGGGAGGGCCGGTAATGAGCAGTTCTTC. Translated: CASSQVGGRAGNEQFF.

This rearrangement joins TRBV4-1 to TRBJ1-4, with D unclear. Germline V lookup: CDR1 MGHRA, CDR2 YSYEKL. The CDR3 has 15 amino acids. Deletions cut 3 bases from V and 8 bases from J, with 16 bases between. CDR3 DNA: TGCGCCAGCAGCCAGGTGCTTACCTACTCGGAAAAACTGTTTTTT. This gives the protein CASSQVLTYSEKLFF.

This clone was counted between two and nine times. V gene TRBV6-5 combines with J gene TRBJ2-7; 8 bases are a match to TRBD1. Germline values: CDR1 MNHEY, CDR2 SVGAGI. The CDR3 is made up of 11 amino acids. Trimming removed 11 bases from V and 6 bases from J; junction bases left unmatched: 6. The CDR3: CAVWTGSEQYF. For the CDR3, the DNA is TGTGCCGTATGGACAGGGTCCGAGCAGTACTTC.

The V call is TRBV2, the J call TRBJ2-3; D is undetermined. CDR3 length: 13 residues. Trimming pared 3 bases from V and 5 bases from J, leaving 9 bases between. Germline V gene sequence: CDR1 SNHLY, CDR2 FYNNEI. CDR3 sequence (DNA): TGTGCCAGCAGTGACGGAACGATAGATACGCAGTATTTT. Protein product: CASSDGTIDTQYF.

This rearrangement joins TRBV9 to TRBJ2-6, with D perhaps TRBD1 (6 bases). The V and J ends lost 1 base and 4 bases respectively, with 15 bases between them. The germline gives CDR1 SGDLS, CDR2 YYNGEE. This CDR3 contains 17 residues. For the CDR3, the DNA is TGTGCCAGCAGCGTAATAACGCCGGGGACAGGGGCCAACGTCCTGACTTTC. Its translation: CASSVITPGTGANVLTF.

The CDR3 bases are TGTGCCAGCAGTGAAAGTGGACTGAAGTATTTT. This gives the protein CASSESGLKYF. The chain combines TRBV6-5 with TRBJ2-3, with D possibly being TRBD2 (5 bases). Looked up from germline, CDR1 is MNHEY and CDR2 is SVGAGI. Trimming removed 5 bases from V and 13 bases from J, with 13 bases in between. The CDR3 loop spans 11 amino acids.

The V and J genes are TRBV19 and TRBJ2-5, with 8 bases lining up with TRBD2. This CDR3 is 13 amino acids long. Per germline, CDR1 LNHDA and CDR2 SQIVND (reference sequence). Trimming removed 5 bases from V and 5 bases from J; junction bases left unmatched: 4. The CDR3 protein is CASSGGRKETQYF. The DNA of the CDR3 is TGTGCCAGTAGTGGCGGGAGGAAGGAGACCCAGTACTTC.

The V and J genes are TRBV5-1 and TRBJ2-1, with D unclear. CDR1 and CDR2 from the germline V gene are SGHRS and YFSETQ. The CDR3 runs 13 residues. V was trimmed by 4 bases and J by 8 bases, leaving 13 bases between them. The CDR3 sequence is CASSPHRPDEQFF. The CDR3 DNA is TGCGCCAGCAGCCCACACCGCCCGGATGAGCAGTTCTTC.

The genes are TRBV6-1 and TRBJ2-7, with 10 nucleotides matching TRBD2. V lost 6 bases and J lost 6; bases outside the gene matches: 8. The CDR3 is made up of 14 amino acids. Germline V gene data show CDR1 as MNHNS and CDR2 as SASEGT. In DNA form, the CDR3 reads TGTGCCAGCAGCCCCAGCGGGAGGGCCTTCGAGCAGTACTTC. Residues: CASSPSGRAFEQYF.

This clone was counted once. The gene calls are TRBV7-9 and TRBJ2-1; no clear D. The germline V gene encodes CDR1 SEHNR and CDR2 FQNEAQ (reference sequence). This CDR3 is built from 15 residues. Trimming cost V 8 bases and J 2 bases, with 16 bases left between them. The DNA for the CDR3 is TGTGCCAGCTTAAGGGTAGAGCGAACCTACAATGAGCAGTTCTTC. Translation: CASLRVERTYNEQFF.

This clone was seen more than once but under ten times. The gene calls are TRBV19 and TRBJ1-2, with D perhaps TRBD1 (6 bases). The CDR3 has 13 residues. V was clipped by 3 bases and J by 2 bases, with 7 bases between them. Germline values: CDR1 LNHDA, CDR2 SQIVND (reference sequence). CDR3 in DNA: TGTGCCAGTAGTATCCAGGGGAACTATGGCTACACCTTC. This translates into CASSIQGNYGYTF.

CDR3 loop: CASRVAGLGELFF. DNA for the CDR3: TGTGCCAGCAGAGTAGCGGGGCTGGGAGAGCTGTTTTTT. The V gene is TRBV6-5, the J gene TRBJ2-2; 8 bases fit TRBD2. The germline V gene encodes CDR1 MNHEY and CDR2 SVGAGI. Trimming at V came to 6 bases and at J to 11 bases, leaving 8 bases not matched to a gene. CDR3 size: 13 residues.

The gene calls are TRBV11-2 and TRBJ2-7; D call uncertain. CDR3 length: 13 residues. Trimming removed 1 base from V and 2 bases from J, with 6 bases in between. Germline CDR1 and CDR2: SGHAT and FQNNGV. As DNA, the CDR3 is TGTGCCAGCAGCTTAGGAACACCCTACGAGCAGTACTTC. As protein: CASSLGTPYEQYF.

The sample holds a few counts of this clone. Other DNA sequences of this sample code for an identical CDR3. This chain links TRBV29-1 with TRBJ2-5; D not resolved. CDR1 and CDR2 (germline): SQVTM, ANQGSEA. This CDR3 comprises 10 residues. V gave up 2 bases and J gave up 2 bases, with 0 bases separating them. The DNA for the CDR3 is TGCAGCGTTGAACAAGAGACCCAGTACTTC. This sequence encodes CSVEQETQYF.